One sample yielded the 10 T cell receptor beta chains listed below, sequenced in a study of blood T cells in healthy people across ages. Using a J-beta primer mix together with a sample-barcoded 5' primer, a second PCR was run for about 6 to 11 cycles. Each CDR3 protein gets one entry after TCRdb re-called the 5' RACE reads with MiXCR. The top ten clones hold around a fifth of a sample with 710,000 or so distinct CDR3 sequences, 20% to 25% of them seen once. The specimen was blood. The receptor source for this set is a man in his 70s in good health.

The chain employs TRBV20-1 and TRBJ1-3; TRBD1 is a possible D gene (6 bases). The germline V gene has CDR1 DFQATT and CDR2 SNEGSKA (reference sequence). V gave up 1 base and J gave up 4 bases, with 17 bases separating them. The CDR3 totals 16 residues. CDR3 sequence: CSARAPTGGPGNTIYF. The CDR3 DNA sequence: TGCAGTGCTAGAGCCCCGACCGGGGGGCCAGGAAACACCATATATTTT.

This clonotype was picked up a small number of times. J is TRBJ2-3 and V is TRBV6-1; 9 bases line up with TRBD1. Germline V lookup: CDR1 MNHNS, CDR2 SASEGT. The CDR3 extends over 14 amino acids. The V and J ends lost 4 bases and 8 bases, in that order; junction bases with no gene match: 7. The CDR3 DNA sequence: TGTGCCAGCAGTGCAGCACAGGGGGCAGGTACGCAGTATTTT. It codes for CASSAAQGAGTQYF.

This clonotype was counted only a few times. The genes are TRBV7-2 and TRBJ1-5; D is undetermined. Germline CDR1 is SGHTA and CDR2 is FQGNSA. The length of the CDR3 is 17 residues. Trimming took off 0 bases at V and 0 bases at J, with 12 bases between the two ends. This CDR3 is CASSLASFWGSNQPQHF. The CDR3 DNA reads TGTGCCAGCAGCTTAGCCAGCTTTTGGGGTAGCAATCAGCCCCAGCATTTT.

V and J are TRBV20-1 and TRBJ2-2, with TRBD2 identical over 8 bases. The V gene end was trimmed by 1 base and the J gene end by 8 bases; junction bases not matched to a gene: 6. The germline CDR1 and CDR2 sequences are DFQATT and SNEGSKA (reference sequence). CDR3 length equals 14 residues. The CDR3 loop is CSARAAAGAGELFF. In DNA, the CDR3 is TGCAGTGCTAGAGCCGCAGCGGGGGCTGGGGAGCTGTTTTTT.

V and J are TRBV20-1 and TRBJ2-1; D remains unclear. V dropped 3 bases and J dropped 6 bases, with 6 bases sitting between them. This CDR3 has 11 residues. Germline CDR1 is DFQATT and CDR2 is SNEGSKA (reference sequence). DNA for the CDR3: TGCAGTGCTAGCAAGATCAATGAGCAGTTCTTC. As protein: CSASKINEQFF.

Only a few counts were recorded for this clonotype. The chain couples TRBV28 to TRBJ2-5; 9 bases match TRBD2. The J call may be incorrect, as the DNA end agrees better with TRBJ2-7. Germline V CDR1 and CDR2: MDHEN, SYDVKM. The CDR3 covers 15 residues. In nucleotides, the CDR3 is TGTGCCAGCAGTTTGGGAACTAGCGGGTACTACGAGCAGTACGTC. As protein: CASSLGTSGYYEQYV.

This clonotype has just a few counts. The junction shows a germline mismatch at one end, possibly a read error. The rearrangement uses TRBV25-1 and TRBJ2-7; 10 nucleotides agree with TRBD1. The germline V gene has CDR1 MGHDK and CDR2 SYGVNS. CDR3 length: 13 amino acids. CDR3 sequence: CASSGQGGYGQYF. The CDR3 DNA reads TGTGCCAGCAGCGGACAGGGGGGCTACGGGCAGTACTTC.

V is TRBV18 and J is TRBJ2-1; D not certain. CDR3 size: 15 residues. Germline V lookup: CDR1 KGHSH, CDR2 LQKENI. V dropped 4 bases and J dropped 0 bases, with 10 bases sitting between them. The CDR3: CASSLTKSSYNEQFF. DNA for the CDR3: TGTGCCAGCTCACTTACTAAAAGCTCCTACAATGAGCAGTTCTTC.

The chain links TRBV20-1 to TRBJ1-1; D not resolved. The V end was cut by 2 bases, the J end by 4 bases, with 14 bases between. The CDR3 extends over 14 amino acids. Germline CDR1 is DFQATT and CDR2 is SNEGSKA (reference sequence). The CDR3 DNA is TGCAGTGCTAGACCAATCCTAGCCTCCACTGAAGCTTTCTTT. It encodes CSARPILASTEAFF.

This clonotype was seen many times. V gene TRBV5-1 combines with J gene TRBJ1-4; D is undetermined. The V gene lost 0 bases and the J gene lost 0 bases, with 9 bases spanning the gap. The CDR3 runs 16 residues. Germline values: CDR1 SGHRS, CDR2 YFSETQ. The CDR3 reads CASSLVPDATNEKLFF. The CDR3 DNA reads as TGCGCCAGCAGCTTGGTACCTGATGCAACTAATGAAAAACTGTTTTTT.